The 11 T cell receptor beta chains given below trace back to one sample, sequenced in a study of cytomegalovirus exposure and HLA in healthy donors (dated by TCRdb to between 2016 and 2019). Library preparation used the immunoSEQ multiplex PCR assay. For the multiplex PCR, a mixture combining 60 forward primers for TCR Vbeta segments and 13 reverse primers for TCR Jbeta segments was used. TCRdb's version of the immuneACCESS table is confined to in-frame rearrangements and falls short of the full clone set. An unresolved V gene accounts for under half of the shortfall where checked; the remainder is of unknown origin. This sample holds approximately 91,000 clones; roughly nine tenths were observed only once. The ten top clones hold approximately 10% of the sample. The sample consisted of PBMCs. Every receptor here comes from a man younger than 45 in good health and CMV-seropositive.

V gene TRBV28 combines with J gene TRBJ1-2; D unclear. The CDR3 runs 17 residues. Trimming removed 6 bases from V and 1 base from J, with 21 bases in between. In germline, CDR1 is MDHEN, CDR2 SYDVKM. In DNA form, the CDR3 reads TGTGCCAGCAGGACCCTCGGACTCCCCGACCTTAACTATGGCTACACCTTC. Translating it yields CASRTLGLPDLNYGYTF.

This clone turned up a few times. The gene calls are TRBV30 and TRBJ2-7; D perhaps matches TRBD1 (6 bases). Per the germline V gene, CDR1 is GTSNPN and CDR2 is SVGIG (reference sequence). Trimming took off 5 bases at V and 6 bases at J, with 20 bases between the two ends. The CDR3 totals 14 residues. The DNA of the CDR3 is TGTGCCTGGCGGCCGGCAGGGGCGAAAGGCGAGCAGTACTTC. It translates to CAWRPAGAKGEQYF.

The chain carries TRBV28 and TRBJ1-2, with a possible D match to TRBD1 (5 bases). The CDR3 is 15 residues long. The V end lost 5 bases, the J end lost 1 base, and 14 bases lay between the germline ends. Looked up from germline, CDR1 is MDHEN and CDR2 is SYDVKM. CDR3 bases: TGTGCCAGCAGTCTTACCAAAGGACATAACTATGGCTACACCTTC. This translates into CASSLTKGHNYGYTF.

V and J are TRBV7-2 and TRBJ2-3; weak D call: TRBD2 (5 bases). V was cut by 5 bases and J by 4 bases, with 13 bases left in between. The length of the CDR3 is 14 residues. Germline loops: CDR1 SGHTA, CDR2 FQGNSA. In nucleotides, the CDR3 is TGTGCCAGCAGCCAAAGGGCGGGCGCAGATACGCAGTATTTT. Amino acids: CASSQRAGADTQYF.

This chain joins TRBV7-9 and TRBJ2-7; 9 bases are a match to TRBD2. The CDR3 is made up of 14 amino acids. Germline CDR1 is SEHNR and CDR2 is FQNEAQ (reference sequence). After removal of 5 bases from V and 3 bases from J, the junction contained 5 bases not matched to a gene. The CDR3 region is CASSTLAGNYEQYF. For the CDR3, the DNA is TGTGCCAGCAGCACACTAGCGGGCAACTACGAGCAGTACTTC.

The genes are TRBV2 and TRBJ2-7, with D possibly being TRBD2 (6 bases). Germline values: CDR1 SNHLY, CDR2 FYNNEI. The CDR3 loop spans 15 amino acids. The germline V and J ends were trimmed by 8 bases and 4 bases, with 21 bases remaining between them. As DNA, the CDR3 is TGTGCCAGCTCCCCGGCCGGGACTCTGGCTTACGAGCAGTACTTC. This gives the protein CASSPAGTLAYEQYF.

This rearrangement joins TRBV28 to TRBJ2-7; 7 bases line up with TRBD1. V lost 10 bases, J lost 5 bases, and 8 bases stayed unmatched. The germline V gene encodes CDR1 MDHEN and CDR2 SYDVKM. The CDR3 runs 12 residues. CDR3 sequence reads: CATHPTGDEQYF. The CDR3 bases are TGTGCCACCCACCCCACAGGGGACGAGCAGTACTTC.

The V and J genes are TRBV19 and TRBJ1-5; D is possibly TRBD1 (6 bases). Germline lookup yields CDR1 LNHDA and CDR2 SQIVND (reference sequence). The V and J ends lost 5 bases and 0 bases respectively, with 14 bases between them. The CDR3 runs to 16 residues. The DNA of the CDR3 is TGTGCCAGTAGTTCCAGGGGCGGACATAGCAATCAGCCCCAGCATTTT. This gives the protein CASSSRGGHSNQPQHF.

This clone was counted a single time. For the CDR3, the DNA is TGTGCCACCAGCAGAGACGTAGGGGGCGGACAGCCCCAGCATTTT. This encodes CATSRDVGGGQPQHF. The rearrangement joins TRBV15 to TRBJ1-5; 7 nucleotides line up with TRBD1. This CDR3 is built from 15 residues. Per the germline V gene, CDR1 is LNHNV and CDR2 is YYDKDF (reference sequence). Trimming removed 0 bases from V and 7 bases from J; junction bases left unmatched: 6.

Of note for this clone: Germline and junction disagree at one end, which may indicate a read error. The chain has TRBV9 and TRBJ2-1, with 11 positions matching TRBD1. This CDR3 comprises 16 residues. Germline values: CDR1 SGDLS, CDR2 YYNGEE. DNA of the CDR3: TGTGCCGGCAGCCGAAGGGGACAGGGGGACTACAATGAGCAGTTCTTC. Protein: CAGSRRGQGDYNEQFF.

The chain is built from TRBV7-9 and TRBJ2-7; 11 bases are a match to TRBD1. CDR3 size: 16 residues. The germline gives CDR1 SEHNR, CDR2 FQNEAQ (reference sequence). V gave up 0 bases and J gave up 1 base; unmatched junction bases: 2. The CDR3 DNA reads TGTGCCAGCAGCTTAGCTGGACAGGGGGCATCCTACGAGCAGTACTTC. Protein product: CASSLAGQGASYEQYF.